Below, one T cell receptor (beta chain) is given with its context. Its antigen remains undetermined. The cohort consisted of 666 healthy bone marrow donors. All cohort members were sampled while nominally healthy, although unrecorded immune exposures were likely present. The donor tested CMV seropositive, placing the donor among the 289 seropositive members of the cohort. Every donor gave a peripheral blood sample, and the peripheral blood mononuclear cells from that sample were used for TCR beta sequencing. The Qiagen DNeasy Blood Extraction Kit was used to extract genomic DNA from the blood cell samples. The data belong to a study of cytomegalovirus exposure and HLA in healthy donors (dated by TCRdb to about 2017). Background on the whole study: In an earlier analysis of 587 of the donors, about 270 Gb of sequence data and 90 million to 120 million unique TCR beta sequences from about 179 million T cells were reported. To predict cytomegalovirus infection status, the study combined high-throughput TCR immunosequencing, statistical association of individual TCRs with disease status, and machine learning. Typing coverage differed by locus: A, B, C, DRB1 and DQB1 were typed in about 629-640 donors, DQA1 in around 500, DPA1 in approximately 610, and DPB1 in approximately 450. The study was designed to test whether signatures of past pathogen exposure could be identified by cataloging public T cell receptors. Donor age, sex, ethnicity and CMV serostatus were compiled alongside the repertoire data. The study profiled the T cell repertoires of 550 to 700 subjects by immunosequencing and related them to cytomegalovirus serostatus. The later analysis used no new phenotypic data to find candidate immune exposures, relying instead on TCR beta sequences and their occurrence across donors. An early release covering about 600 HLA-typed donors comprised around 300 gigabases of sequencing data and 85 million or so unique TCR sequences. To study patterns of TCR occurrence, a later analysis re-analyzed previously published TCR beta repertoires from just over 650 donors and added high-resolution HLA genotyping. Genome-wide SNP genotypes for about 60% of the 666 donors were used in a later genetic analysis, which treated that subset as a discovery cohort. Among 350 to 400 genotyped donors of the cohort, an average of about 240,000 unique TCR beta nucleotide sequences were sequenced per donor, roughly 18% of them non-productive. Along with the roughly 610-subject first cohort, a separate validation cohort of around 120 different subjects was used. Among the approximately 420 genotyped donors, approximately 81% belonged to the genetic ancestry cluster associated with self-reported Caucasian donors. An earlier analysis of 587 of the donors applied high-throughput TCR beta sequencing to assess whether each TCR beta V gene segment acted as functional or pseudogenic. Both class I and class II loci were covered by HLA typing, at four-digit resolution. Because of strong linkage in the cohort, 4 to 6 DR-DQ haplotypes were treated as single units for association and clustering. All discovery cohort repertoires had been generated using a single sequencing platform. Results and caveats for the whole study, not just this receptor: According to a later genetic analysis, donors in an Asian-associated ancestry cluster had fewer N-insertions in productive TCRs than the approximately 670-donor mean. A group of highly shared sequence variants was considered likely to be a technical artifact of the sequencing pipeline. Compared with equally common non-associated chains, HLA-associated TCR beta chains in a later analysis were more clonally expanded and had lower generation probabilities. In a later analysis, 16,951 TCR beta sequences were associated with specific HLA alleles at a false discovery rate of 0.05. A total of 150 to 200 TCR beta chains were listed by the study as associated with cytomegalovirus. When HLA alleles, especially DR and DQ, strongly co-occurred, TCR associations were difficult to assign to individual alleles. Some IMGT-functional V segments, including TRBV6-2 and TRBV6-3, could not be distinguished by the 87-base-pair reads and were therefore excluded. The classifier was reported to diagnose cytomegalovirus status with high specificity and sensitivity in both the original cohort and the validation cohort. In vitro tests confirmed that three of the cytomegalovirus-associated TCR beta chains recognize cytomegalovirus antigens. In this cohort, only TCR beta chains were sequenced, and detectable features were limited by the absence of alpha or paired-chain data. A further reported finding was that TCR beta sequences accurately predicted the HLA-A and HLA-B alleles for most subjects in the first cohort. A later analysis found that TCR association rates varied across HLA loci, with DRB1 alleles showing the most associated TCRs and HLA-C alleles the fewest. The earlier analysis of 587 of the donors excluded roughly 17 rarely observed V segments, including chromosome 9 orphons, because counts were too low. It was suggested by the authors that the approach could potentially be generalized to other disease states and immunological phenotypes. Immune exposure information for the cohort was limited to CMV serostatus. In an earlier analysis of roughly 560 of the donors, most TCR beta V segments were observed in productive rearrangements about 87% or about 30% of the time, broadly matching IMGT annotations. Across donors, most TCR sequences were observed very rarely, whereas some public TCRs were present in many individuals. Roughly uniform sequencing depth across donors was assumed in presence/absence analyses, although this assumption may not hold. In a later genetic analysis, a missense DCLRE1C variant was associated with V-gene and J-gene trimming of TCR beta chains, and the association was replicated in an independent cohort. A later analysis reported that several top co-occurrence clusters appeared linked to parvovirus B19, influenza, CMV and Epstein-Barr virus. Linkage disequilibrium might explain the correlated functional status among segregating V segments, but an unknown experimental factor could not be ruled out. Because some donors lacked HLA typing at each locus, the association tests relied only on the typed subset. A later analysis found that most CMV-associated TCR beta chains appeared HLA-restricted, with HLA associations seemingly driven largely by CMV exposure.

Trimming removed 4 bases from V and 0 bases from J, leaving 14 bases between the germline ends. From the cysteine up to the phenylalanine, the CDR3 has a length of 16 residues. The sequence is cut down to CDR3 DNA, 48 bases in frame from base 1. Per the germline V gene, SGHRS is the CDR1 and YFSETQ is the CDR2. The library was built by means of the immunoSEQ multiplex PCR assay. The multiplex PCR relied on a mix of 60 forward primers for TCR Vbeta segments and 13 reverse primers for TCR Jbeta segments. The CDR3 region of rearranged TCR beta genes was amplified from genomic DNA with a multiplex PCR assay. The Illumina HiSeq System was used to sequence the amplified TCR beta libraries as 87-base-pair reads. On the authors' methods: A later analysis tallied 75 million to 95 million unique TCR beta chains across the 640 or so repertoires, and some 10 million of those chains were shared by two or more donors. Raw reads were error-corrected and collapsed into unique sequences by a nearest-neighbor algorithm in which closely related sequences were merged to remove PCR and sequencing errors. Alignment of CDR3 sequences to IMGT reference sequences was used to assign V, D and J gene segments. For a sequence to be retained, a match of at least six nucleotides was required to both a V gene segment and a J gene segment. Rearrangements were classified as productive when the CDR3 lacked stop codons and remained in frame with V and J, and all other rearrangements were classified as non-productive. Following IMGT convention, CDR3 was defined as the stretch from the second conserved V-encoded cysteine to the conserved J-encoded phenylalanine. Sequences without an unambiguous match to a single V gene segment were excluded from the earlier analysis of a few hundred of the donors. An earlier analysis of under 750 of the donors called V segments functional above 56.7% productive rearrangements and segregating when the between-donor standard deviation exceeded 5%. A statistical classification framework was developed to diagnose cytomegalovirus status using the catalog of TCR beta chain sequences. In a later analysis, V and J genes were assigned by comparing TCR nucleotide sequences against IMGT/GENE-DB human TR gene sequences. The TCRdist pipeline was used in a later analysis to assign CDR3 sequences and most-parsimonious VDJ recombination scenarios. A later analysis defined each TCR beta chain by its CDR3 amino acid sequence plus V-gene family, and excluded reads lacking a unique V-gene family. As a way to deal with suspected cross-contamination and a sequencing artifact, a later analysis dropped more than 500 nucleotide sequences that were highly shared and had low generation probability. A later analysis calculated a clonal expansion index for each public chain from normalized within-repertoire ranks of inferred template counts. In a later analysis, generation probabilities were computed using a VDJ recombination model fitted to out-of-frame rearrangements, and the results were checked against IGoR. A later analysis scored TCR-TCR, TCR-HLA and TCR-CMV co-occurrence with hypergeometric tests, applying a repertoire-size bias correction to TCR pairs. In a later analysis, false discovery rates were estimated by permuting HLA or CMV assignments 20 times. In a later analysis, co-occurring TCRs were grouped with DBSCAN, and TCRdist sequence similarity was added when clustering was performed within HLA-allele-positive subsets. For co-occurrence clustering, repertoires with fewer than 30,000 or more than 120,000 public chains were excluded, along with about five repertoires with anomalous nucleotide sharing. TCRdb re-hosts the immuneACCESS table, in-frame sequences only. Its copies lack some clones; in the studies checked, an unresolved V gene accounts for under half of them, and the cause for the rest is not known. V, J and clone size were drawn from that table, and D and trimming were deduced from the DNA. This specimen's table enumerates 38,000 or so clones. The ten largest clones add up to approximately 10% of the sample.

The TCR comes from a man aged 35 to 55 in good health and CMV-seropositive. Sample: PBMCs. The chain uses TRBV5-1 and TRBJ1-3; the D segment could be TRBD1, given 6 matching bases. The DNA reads TGCGCCAGCAGCCCTAGGACAGCTATCTCTGGAAACACCATATATTTT. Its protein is CASSPRTAISGNTIYF.